Presented here are 3 T cell receptor beta chains from one specimen sequenced in a study of identical twins (dated by TCRdb to between 2015 and 2016). Libraries were prepared through 5' RACE. TCRdb shows the sequencer as Illumina HiSeq 2000. The public reads were run again by TCRdb, first through fastp at Q25 and then through MiXCR, and only productive beta chains were kept. Each CDR3 protein appears once, grouped with its most common genes and DNA. The sample yields about 890,000 distinct CDR3 sequences; about 12% were counted once. The ten largest clones capture around 1.6% of the sample. These same data were also listed under a study on yellow fever vaccine responses in identical twins.

Sequenced material: PBMCs. These receptors came from a young woman in good health.

The chain couples TRBV7-8 to TRBJ2-2; D gene uncertain. Trimming cost V 2 bases and J 2 bases, with 15 bases left between them. Germline loops: CDR1 SGHVS, CDR2 FQNEAQ. The CDR3 has 17 amino acids. CDR3 residues: CASSLILTRDNTGELFF. The CDR3, as DNA: TGTGCCAGCAGCTTAATTCTGACCCGAGATAACACCGGGGAGCTGTTTTTT.

This chain joins TRBV20-1 and TRBJ2-1; the match to TRBD2 covers 15 bases. The V segment lost 5 bases and the J segment 12 bases; nucleotides outside the gene matches: 26. The CDR3 runs to 20 residues. Germline assignment: CDR1 DFQATT and CDR2 SNEGSKA (reference sequence). The CDR3 protein is CSAATTPGTSGGPATSGQFF. In DNA, the CDR3 is TGCAGTGCTGCCACAACGCCTGGGACTAGCGGGGGGCCGGCAACCAGTGGGCAGTTCTTC.

This clonotype came up a few times. V gene TRBV5-1 combines with J gene TRBJ2-1; 11 bases line up with TRBD2. The CDR3 is 18 amino acids. V was clipped by 0 bases and J by 2 bases; unmatched bases: 7. CDR1 SGHRS and CDR2 YFSETQ come from the germline V gene. CDR3 bases: TGCGCCAGCAGCTTGGGTAGGACTAGCGGGCCTACCTACAATGAGCAGTTCTTC. This sequence encodes CASSLGRTSGPTYNEQFF.